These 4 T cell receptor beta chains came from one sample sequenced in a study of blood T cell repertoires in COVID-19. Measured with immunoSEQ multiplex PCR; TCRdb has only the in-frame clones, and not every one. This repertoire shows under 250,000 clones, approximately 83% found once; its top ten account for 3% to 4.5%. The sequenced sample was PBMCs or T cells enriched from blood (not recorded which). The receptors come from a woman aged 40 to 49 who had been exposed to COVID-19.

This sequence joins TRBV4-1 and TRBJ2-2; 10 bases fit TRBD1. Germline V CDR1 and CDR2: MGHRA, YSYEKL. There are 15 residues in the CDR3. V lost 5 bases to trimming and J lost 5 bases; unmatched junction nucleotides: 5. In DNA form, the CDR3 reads TGCGCCAGCAGCTTAGGACAGGGGGGGACCGGGGAGCTGTTTTTT. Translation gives CASSLGQGGTGELFF.

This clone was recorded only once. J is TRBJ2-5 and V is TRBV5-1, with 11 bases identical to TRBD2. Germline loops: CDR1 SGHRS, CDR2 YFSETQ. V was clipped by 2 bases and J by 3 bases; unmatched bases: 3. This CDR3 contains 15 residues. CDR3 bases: TGCGCCAGCAGCTTACTAGCGGGGGTAAAAGAGACCCAGTACTTC. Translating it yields CASSLLAGVKETQYF.

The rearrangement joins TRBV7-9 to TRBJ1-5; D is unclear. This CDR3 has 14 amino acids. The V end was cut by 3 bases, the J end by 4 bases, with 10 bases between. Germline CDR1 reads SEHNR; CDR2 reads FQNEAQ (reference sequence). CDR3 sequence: CASSFGSGNQPQHF. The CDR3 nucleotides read TGTGCCAGCAGCTTTGGGAGTGGGAATCAGCCCCAGCATTTT.

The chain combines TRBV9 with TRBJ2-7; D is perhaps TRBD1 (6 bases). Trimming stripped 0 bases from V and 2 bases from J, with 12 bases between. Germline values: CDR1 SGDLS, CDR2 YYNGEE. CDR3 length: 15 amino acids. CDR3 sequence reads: CASSVGGTNPYEQYF. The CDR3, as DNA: TGTGCCAGCAGCGTAGGGGGGACAAACCCCTACGAGCAGTACTTC.